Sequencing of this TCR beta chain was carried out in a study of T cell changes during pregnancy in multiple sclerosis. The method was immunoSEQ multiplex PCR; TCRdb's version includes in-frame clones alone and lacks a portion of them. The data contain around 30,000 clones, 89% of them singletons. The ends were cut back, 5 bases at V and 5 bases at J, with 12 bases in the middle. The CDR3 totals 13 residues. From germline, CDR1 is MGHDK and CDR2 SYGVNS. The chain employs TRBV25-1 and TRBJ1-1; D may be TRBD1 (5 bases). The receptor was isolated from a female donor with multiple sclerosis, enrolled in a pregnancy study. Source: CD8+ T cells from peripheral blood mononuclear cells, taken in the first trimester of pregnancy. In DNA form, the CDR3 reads TGTGCCAGCAGTTGGGGCAAAGGAACTGAAGCTTTCTTT. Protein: CASSWGKGTEAFF.